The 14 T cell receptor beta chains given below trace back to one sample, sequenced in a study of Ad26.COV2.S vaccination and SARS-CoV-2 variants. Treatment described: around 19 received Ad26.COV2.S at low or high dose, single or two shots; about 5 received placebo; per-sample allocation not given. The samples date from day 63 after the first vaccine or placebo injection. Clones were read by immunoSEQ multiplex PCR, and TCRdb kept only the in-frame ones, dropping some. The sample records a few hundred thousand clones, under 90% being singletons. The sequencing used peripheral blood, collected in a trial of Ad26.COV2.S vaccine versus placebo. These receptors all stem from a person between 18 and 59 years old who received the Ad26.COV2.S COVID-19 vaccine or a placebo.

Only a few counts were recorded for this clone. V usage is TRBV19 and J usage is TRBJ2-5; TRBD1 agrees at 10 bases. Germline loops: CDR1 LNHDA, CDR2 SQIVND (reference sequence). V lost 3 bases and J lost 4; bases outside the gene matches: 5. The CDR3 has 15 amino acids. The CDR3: CASSMLTGGSETQYF. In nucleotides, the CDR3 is TGTGCCAGTAGTATGTTGACAGGGGGCTCAGAGACCCAGTACTTC. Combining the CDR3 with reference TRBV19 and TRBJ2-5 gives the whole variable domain DGGITQSPKYLFRKEGQNVTLSCEQNLNHDAMYWYRQDPGQGLRLIYYSQIVNDFQKGDIAEGYSVSREKKESFPLTVTSAQKNPTAFYLCASSMLTGGSETQYFGPGTRLLVL.

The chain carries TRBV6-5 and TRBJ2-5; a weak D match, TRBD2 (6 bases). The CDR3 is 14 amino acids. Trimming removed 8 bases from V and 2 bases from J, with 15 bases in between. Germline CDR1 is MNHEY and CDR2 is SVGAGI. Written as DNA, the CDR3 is TGTGCCAGCCAGTATATCGGGGGACAAGAGACCCAGTACTTC. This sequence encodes CASQYIGGQETQYF.

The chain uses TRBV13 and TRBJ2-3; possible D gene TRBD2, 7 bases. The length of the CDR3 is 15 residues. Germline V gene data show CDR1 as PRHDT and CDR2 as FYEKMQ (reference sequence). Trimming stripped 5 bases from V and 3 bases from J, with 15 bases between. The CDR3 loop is CASSQTGGSTDTQYF. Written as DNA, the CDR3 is TGTGCCAGCAGCCAAACGGGGGGCAGTACAGATACGCAGTATTTT.

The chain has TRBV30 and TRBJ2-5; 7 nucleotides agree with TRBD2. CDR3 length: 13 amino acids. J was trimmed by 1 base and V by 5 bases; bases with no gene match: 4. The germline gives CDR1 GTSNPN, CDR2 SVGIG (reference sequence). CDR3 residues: CAWGRAAQETQYF. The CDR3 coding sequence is TGTGCCTGGGGGAGGGCCGCCCAAGAGACCCAGTACTTC.

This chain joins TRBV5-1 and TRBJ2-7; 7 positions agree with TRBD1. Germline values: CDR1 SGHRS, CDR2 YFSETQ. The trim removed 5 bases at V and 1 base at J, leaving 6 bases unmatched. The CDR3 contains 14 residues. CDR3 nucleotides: TGCGCCAGCAGGTCCGGGACAGCATCCTACGAGCAGTACTTC. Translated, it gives CASRSGTASYEQYF.

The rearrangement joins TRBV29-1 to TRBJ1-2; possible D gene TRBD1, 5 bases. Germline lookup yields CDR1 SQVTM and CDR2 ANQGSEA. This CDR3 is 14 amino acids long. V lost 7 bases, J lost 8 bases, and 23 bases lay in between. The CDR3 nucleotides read TGCAGCGGGGGCGATGCGGGCGCCCTTGGAGGCTACACCTTC. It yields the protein CSGGDAGALGGYTF.

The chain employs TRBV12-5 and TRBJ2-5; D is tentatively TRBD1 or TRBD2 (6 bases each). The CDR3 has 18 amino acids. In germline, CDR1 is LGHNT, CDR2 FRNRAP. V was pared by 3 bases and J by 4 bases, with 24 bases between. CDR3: CASGFLIGSGGGRETQYF. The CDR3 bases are TGTGCTAGTGGTTTCCTTATAGGTAGCGGAGGGGGGCGAGAGACCCAGTACTTC.

The CDR3 loop is CASSYWQSNSPLHF. CDR3 bases: TGTGCCAGCAGTTACTGGCAGAGCAATTCACCCCTCCACTTT. The chain is built from TRBV6-7 and TRBJ1-6; no clear D. TRBV6-7 is reported as an ORF; its role is uncertain. This CDR3 region has 14 residues. V was clipped by 1 base and J by 7 bases, with 8 bases between them.

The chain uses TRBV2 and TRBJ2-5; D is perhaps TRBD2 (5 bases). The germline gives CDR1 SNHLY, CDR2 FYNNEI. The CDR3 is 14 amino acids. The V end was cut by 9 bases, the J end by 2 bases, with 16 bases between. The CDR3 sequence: CARGSPGRQETQYF. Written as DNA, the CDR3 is TGTGCCAGAGGTAGTCCGGGGAGACAAGAGACCCAGTACTTC.

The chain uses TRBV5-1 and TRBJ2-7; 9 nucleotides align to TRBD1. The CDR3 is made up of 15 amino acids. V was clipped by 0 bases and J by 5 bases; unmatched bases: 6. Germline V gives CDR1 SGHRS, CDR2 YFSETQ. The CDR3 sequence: CASSLVGTGSHEQYF. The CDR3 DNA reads TGCGCCAGCAGCTTGGTGGGGACAGGGAGCCACGAGCAGTACTTC. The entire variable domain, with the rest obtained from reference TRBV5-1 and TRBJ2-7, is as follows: KAGVTQTPRYLIKTRGQQVTLSCSPISGHRSVSWYQQTPGQGLQFLFEYFSETQRNKGNFPGRFSGRQFSNSRSEMNVSTLELGDSALYLCASSLVGTGSHEQYFGPGTRLTVT.

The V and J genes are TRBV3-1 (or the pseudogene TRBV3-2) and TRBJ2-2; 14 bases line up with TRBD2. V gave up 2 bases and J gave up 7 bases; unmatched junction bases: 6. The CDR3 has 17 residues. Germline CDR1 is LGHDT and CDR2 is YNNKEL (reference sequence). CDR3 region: CASSQRLAGGPGGELFF. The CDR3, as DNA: TGTGCCAGCAGCCAACGACTAGCGGGAGGGCCTGGCGGGGAGCTGTTTTTT.

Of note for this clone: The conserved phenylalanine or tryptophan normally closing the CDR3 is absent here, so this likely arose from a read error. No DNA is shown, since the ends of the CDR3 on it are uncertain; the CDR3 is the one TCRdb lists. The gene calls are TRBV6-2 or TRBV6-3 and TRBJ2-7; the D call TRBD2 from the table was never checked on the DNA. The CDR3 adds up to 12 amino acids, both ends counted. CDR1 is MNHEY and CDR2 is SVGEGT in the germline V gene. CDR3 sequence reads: CASSSPPGLDLY.

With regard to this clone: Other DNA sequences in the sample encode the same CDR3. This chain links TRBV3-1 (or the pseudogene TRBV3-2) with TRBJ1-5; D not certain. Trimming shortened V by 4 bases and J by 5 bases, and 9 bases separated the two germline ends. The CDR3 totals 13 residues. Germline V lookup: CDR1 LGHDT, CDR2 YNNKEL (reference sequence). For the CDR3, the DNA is TGTGCCAGCAGCCCAGGATATTATCAGCCCCAGCATTTT. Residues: CASSPGYYQPQHF.

CDR3 in DNA: TGTGCCAGCAGCCCGGGCGGGCCCCAAGAGACCCAGTACTTC. It specifies CASSPGGPQETQYF. The rearrangement links TRBV5-4 to TRBJ2-5, with TRBD2 as a possible D gene (5 bases). Trimming took 4 bases from V and 1 from J, leaving 11 bases between them. CDR3 length: 14 residues. Germline lookup yields CDR1 SGHNT and CDR2 YYREEE (reference sequence).